The clone carrying this T cell receptor (beta chain) has more than one count but fewer than ten. Its target is not known. The data stem from a study of response to subunit inactivated influenza vaccine. Broader study findings: The study's authors posited that every seasonal influenza vaccination enlists few new T cells.

CDR1 and CDR2 (germline): SGHNT, YENEEA. The CDR3 runs to 15 residues. The V and J ends lost 5 bases and 7 bases, in that order; junction bases with no gene match: 5. From the RT-PCR reads, TCRdb called clonotypes with MiXCR, one entry per CDR3 protein. Of about 240,000 distinct CDR3 sequences listed, less than 15% are singletons. Sequencing used non-naive T cells sorted from PBMCs, obtained approximately 15 days before vaccination. The chain carries TRBV11-3 and TRBJ2-3; 14 nucleotides line up with TRBD2. The origin of this receptor is a man aged 50 to 60 who received an inactivated influenza vaccine. The CDR3 coding sequence is TGTGCCAGCAGCCCCGGACTAGCGGGGGGTTATACGCAGTATTTT. This encodes CASSPGLAGGYTQYF.